The clone carrying this T cell receptor (beta chain) was picked up many times. This entry belongs to a study of T-cell reconstitution after alpha-beta-depleted transplantation in children. Per the germline V gene, CDR1 is MRHNA and CDR2 is SNTAGT. V lost 3 bases and J lost 3; bases outside the gene matches: 2. This CDR3 has 13 amino acids. Preparation of the TCRbeta library involved a method that used unique molecular identifiers. Via MiXCR, TCRdb re-called the PCR reads, giving one row per CDR3 protein. The sample includes 250,000 to 350,000 distinct CDR3 sequences, 9.9% of them seen just once. This TCR derives from a human donor who donated a stem cell graft to a child with SCID. The specimen was PBMCs from the stem cell graft donor, collected from the stem cell graft. This chain uses TRBV6-4 with TRBJ2-7; 7 bases match TRBD1. The CDR3 region has the DNA TGTGCCAGCAGTGAAAACAGGGGCTACGAGCAGTACTTC. Its protein product is CASSENRGYEQYF.